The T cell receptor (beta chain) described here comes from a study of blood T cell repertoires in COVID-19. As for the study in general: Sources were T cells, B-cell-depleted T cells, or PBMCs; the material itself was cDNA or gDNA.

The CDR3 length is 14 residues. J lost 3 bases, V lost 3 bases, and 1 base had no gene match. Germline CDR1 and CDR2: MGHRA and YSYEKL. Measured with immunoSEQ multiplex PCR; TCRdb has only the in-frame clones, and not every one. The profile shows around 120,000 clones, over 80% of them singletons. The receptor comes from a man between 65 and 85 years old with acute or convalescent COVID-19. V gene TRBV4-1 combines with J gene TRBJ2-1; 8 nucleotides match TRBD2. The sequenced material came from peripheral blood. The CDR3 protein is CASSQGLGYNEQFF. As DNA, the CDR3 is TGCGCCAGCAGCCAGGGACTAGGCTACAATGAGCAGTTCTTC.